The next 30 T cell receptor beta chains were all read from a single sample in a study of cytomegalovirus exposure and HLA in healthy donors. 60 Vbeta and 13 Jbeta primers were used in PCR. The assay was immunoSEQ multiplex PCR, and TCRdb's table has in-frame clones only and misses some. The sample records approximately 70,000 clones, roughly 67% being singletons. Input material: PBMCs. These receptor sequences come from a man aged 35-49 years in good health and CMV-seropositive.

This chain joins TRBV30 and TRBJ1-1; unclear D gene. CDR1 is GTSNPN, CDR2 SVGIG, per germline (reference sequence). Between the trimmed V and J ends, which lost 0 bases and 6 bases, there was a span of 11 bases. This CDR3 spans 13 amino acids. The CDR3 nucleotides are TGTGCCTGGAGTGTATCGGGAAACGCTGAAGCTTTCTTT. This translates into CAWSVSGNAEAFF.

CDR3: CASSPQGDMNTEAFF. In DNA form, the CDR3 reads TGCGCCAGCAGCCCACAGGGGGATATGAACACTGAAGCTTTCTTT. The chain uses TRBV5-1 and TRBJ1-1; 8 bases line up with TRBD1. V shed 4 bases and J 0 bases; nucleotides not matched to a gene: 5. CDR1 and CDR2 (germline): SGHRS, YFSETQ. The length of the CDR3 is 15 residues.

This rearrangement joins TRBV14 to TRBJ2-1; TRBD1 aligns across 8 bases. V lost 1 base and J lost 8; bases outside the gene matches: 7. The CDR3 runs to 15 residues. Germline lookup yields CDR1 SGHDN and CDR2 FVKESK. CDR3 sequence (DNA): TGTGCCAGCAGCCAAGGGGACAGGCTAAGTGATGAGCAGTTCTTC. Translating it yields CASSQGDRLSDEQFF. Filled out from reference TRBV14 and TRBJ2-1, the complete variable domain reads EAGVTQFPSHSVIEKGQTVTLRCDPISGHDNLYWYRRVMGKEIKFLLHFVKESKQDESGMPNNRFLAERTGGTYSTLKVQPAELEDSGVYFCASSQGDRLSDEQFFGPGTRLTVL.

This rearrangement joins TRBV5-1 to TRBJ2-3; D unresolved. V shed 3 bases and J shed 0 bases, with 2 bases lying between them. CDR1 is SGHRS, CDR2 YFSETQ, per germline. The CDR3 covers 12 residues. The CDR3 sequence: CASSSSTDTQYF. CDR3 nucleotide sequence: TGCGCCAGCAGCTCTAGCACAGATACGCAGTATTTT.

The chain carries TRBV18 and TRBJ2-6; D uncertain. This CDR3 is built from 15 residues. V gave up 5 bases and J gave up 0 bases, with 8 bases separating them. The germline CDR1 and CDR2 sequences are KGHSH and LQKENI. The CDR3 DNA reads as TGTGCCAGCTCAAGATCAGGCTCTGGGGCCAACGTCCTGACTTTC. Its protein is CASSRSGSGANVLTF.

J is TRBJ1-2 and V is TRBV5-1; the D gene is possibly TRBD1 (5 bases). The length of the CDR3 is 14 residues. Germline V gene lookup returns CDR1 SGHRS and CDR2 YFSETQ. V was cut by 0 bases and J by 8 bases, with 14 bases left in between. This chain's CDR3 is CASSLGGSDRGYTF. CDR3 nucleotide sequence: TGCGCCAGCAGCTTGGGGGGCAGCGATCGGGGCTACACCTTC.

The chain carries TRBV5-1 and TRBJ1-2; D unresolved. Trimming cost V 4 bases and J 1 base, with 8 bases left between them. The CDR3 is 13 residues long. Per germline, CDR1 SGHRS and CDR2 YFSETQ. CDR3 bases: TGCGCCAGCAGCACGTTGAGTAACTATGGCTACACCTTC. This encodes CASSTLSNYGYTF.

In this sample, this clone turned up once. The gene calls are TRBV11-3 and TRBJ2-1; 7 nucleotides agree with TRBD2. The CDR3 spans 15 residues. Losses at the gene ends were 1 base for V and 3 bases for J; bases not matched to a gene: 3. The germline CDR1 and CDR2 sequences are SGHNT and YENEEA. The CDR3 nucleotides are TGTGCCAGCAGCTTAGGGGGAGGGAACTACAATGAGCAGTTCTTC. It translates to CASSLGGGNYNEQFF.

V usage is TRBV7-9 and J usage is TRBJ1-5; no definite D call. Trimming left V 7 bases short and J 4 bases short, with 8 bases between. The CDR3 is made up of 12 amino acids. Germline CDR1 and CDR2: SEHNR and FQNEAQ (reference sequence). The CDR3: CASTSGNQPQHF. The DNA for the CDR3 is TGTGCCAGCACTTCGGGGAATCAGCCCCAGCATTTT.

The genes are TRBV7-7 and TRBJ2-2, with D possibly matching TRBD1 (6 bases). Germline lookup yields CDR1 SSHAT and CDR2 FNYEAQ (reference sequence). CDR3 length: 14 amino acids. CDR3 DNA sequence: TGTGCTTCCTCGGGGACAACGAACACCGGGGAGCTGTTTTTT. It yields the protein CASSGTTNTGELFF.

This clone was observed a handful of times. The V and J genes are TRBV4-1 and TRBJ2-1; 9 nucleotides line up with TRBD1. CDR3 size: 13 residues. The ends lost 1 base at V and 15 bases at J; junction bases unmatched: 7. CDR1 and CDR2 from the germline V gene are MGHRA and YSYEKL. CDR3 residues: CASSQGRRDRVFF. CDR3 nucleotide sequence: TGCGCCAGCAGCCAAGGGCGTCGGGACAGGGTGTTCTTC.

The CDR3 is CASSPYQRVHTEAFF. In nucleotides, the CDR3 is TGTGCCAGCAGCCCATACCAACGGGTCCACACTGAAGCTTTCTTT. This chain joins TRBV7-8 and TRBJ1-1, with unresolved D. The CDR3 has 15 residues. Germline CDR1 SGHVS, CDR2 FQNEAQ. The ends were cut back, 5 bases at V and 3 bases at J, with 16 bases in the middle. Based on the CDR3 plus reference TRBV7-8 and TRBJ1-1, the full variable domain is GAGVSQSPRYKVAKRGQDVALRCDPISGHVSLFWYQQALGQGPEFLTYFQNEAQLDKSGLPSDRFFAERPEGSVSTLKIQRTQQEDSAVYLCASSPYQRVHTEAFFGQGTRLTVV.

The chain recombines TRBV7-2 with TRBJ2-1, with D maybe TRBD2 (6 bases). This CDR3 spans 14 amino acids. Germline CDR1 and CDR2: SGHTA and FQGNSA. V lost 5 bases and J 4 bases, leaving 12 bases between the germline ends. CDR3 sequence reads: CASSPPGVYNEQFF. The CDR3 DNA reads TGTGCCAGCAGCCCACCGGGGGTATACAATGAGCAGTTCTTC.

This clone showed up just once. The CDR3 coding sequence is TGCGCCAGCAGCTTGTTAGGGGAAGAGACCCAGTACTTC. Its protein product is CASSLLGEETQYF. The chain couples TRBV5-1 to TRBJ2-5, with D perhaps matching TRBD1 (5 bases). This CDR3 is built from 13 residues. From germline, CDR1 is SGHRS and CDR2 YFSETQ. V gave up 1 base and J gave up 3 bases, with 7 bases separating them.

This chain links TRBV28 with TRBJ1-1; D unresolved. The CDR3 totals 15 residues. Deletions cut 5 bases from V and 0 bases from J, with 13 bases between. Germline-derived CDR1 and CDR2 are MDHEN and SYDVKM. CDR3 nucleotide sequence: TGTGCCAGCAGTCCTCCTCTGGAGCTGAACACTGAAGCTTTCTTT. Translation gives CASSPPLELNTEAFF.

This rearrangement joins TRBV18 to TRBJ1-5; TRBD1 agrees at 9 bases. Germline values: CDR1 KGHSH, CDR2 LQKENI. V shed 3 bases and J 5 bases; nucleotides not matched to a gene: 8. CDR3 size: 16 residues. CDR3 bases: TGTGCCAGCTCACCCCCTTCACAGGGGGCGCATCAGCCCCAGCATTTT. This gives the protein CASSPPSQGAHQPQHF.

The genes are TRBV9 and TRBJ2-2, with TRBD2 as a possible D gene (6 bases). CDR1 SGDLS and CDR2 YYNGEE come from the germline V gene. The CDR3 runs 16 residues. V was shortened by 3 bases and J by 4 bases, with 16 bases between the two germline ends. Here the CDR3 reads CASSAAGRGFTGELFF. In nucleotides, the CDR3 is TGTGCCAGCAGCGCAGCGGGCAGAGGATTCACCGGGGAGCTGTTTTTT.

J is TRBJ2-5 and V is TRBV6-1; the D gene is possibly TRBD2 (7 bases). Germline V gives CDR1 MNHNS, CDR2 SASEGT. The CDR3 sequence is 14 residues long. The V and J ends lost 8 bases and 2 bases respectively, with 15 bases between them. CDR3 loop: CASGSAGAQETQYF. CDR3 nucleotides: TGTGCCAGCGGCTCTGCGGGGGCACAAGAGACCCAGTACTTC.

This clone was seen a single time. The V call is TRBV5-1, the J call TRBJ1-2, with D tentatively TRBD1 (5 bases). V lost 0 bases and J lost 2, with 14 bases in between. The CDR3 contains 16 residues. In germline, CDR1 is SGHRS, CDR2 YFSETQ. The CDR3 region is CASSLETPGGNYGYTF. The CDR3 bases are TGCGCCAGCAGCTTGGAGACCCCCGGGGGAAACTATGGCTACACCTTC. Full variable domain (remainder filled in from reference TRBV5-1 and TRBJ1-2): KAGVTQTPRYLIKTRGQQVTLSCSPISGHRSVSWYQQTPGQGLQFLFEYFSETQRNKGNFPGRFSGRQFSNSRSEMNVSTLELGDSALYLCASSLETPGGNYGYTFGSGTRLTVV.

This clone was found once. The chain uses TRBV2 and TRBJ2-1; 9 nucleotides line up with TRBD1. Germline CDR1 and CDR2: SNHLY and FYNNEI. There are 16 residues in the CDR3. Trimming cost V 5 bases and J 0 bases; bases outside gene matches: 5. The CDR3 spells CASSFDRGGSYNEQFF. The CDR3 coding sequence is TGTGCCAGCAGTTTTGACAGGGGGGGCTCCTACAATGAGCAGTTCTTC.

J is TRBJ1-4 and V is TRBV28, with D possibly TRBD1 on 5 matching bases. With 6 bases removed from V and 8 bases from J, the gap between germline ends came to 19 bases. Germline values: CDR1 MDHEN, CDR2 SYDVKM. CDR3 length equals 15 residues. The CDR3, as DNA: TGTGCCAGCAGCGACTCGGGGGGAGGGAACGAAAAACTGTTTTTT. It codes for CASSDSGGGNEKLFF.

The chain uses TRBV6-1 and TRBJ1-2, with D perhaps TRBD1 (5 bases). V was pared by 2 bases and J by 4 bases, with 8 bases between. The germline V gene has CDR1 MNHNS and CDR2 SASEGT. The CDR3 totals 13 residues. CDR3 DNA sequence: TGTGCCAGCAGTGAAAACAGGAGCTATGGCTACACCTTC. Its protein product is CASSENRSYGYTF.

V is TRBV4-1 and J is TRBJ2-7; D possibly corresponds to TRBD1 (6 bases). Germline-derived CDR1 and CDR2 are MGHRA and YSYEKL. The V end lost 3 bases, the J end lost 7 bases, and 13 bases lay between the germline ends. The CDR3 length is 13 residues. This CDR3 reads CASSHPRGDEQYF. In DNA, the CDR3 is TGCGCCAGCAGCCACCCCAGGGGCGATGAGCAGTACTTC.

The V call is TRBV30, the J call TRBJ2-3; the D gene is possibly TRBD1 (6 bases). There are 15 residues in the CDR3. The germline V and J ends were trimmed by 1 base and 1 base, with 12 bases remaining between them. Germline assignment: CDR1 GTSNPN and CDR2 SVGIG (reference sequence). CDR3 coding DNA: TGTGCCTGGAGTGGAGGGGACACAGGCACAGATACGCAGTATTTT. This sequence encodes CAWSGGDTGTDTQYF.

DNA of the CDR3: TGTGCCAGCAGCCCTCAGCGGGGGGGCGGGTCCTACGAGCAGTACTTC. This codes for CASSPQRGGGSYEQYF. The chain has TRBV7-2 and TRBJ2-7, with 10 bases identical to TRBD2. V was pared by 5 bases and J by 1 base, with 8 bases of the junction left unmatched. Germline V CDR1 and CDR2: SGHTA, FQGNSA. The CDR3 runs to 16 residues.

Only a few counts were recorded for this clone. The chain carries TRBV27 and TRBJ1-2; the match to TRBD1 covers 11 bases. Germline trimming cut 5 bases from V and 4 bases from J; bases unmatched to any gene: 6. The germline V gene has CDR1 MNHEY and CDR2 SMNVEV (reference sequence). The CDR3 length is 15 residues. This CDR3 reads CASSDGTGGTYGYTF. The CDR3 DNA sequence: TGTGCCAGCAGTGACGGGACAGGGGGGACCTATGGCTACACCTTC.

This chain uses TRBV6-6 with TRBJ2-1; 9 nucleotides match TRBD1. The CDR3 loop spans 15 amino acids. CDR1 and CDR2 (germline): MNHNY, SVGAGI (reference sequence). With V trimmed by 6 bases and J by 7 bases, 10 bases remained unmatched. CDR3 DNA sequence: TGTGCCAGCAGAGACAGGACAGGGGATGCGAATGAGCAGTTCTTC. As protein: CASRDRTGDANEQFF.

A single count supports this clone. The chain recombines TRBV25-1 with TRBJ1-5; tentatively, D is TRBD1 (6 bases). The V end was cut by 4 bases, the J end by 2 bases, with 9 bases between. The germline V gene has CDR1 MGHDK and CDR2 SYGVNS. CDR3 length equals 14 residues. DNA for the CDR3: TGTGCCAGCAGTGGGGGACACGGCAATCAGCCCCAGCATTTT. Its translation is CASSGGHGNQPQHF.

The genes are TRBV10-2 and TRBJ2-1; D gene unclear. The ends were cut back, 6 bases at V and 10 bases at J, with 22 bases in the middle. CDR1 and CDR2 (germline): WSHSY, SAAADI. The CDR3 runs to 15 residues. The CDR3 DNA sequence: TGCGCCAGCAGGGCCGGAGCTGTTTTGTTAGGAGAGCAGTTCTTC. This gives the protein CASRAGAVLLGEQFF.

DNA of the CDR3: TGTGCCAGCAGCTTAGAAGCAGGGAACTATGGCTACACCTTC. Encoded protein: CASSLEAGNYGYTF. The V call is TRBV11-2, the J call TRBJ1-2; tentative D call: TRBD1 (5 bases). Germline CDR1 and CDR2: SGHAT and FQNNGV. The CDR3 covers 14 residues. Trimming shortened V by 0 bases and J by 2 bases, and 7 bases separated the two germline ends.